The 20 T cell receptor beta chains reported below all come from one sample, sequenced in a study of PD-L1 blockade in urothelial cancer. The method was immunoSEQ multiplex PCR; TCRdb's version includes in-frame clones alone and lacks a portion of them. Of about 69,000 clones in the sample, around 90% were seen once. The input for sequencing was PBMCs, taken around atezolizumab (anti-PD-L1) treatment. Receptors originate from a man in his sixties with urothelial cancer.

The genes are TRBV9 and TRBJ1-3; 7 bases map to TRBD1. Germline values: CDR1 SGDLS, CDR2 YYNGEE. J was trimmed by 0 bases and V by 3 bases; bases with no gene match: 9. CDR3 size: 17 residues. The CDR3 nucleotides are TGTGCCAGCAGCGCGCCACAGGGGAGGTACTCTGGAAACACCATATATTTT. Its translation is CASSAPQGRYSGNTIYF.

The chain has TRBV27 and TRBJ2-1, with D possibly matching TRBD1 (7 bases). Trimming cost V 6 bases and J 0 bases, with 15 bases left between them. Germline CDR1 reads MNHEY; CDR2 reads SMNVEV (reference sequence). The CDR3 covers 16 residues. CDR3 in DNA: TGTGCCAGCAGCCAGGGGGAGGTTAGCTCCTACAATGAGCAGTTCTTC. As protein: CASSQGEVSSYNEQFF.

The chain is built from TRBV30 and TRBJ2-3; perhaps TRBD2 as D (6 bases). Germline V gives CDR1 GTSNPN, CDR2 SVGIG (reference sequence). The CDR3 extends over 15 amino acids. Deletions cut 0 bases from V and 6 bases from J, with 16 bases between. The CDR3 here is CAWSVGSGRQDTQYF. The CDR3, as DNA: TGTGCCTGGAGTGTAGGGTCAGGGAGGCAGGATACGCAGTATTTT.

The chain has TRBV7-3 and TRBJ2-7, with TRBD2 matching 11 bases. Germline V gene data show CDR1 as SGHTA and CDR2 as FQGTGA. The CDR3 is made up of 14 amino acids. The ends lost 5 bases at V and 6 bases at J; junction bases unmatched: 6. The CDR3 spells CASSRSGGVGEQYF. CDR3 coding DNA: TGTGCCAGCAGCCGTAGCGGGGGGGTGGGCGAGCAGTACTTC.

V usage is TRBV2 and J usage is TRBJ1-5; unclear D gene. The CDR3 spans 13 residues. With 8 bases removed from V and 2 bases from J, the gap between germline ends came to 10 bases. The germline gives CDR1 SNHLY, CDR2 FYNNEI. CDR3 sequence: CASHSERNQPQHF. In DNA, the CDR3 is TGTGCCAGCCACTCCGAACGCAATCAGCCCCAGCATTTT.

Only one count was recorded for this clone. The gene calls are TRBV18 and TRBJ2-3; TRBD1 agrees at 7 bases. V was pared by 3 bases and J by 8 bases, with 11 bases of the junction left unmatched. Germline values: CDR1 KGHSH, CDR2 LQKENI. The CDR3 loop spans 15 amino acids. The CDR3 loop reads CASSPRQGRRGTQYF. CDR3 bases: TGTGCCAGCTCACCTCGACAGGGTCGGAGAGGTACGCAGTATTTT.

J is TRBJ2-1 and V is TRBV6-1, with 10 bases fitting TRBD2. Unmatched junction bases numbered 6, after V lost 0 bases and J lost 7 bases. The CDR3 consists of 16 residues. Germline V gives CDR1 MNHNS, CDR2 SASEGT. The CDR3 DNA reads TGTGCCAGCAGTGAAGCTTCGGGACTAGCGTCTAATGAGCAGTTCTTC. Its protein product is CASSEASGLASNEQFF.

This clone was detected only once. V gene TRBV4-1 combines with J gene TRBJ2-3; maybe TRBD2 (5 bases). The germline gives CDR1 MGHRA, CDR2 YSYEKL. The V end was cut by 0 bases, the J end by 0 bases, with 10 bases between. The CDR3 is 16 amino acids. CDR3 in amino acids: CASSQDLAASTDTQYF. In DNA, the CDR3 is TGCGCCAGCAGCCAAGATCTAGCAGCTAGCACAGATACGCAGTATTTT.

The chain has TRBV30 and TRBJ2-1, with TRBD2 matching over 8 bases. Germline V lookup: CDR1 GTSNPN, CDR2 SVGIG (reference sequence). J was trimmed by 0 bases and V by 2 bases; bases with no gene match: 6. The CDR3 is 16 residues long. The CDR3 loop reads CAWSPPGLVSYNEQFF. The CDR3 coding sequence is TGTGCCTGGAGTCCGCCGGGACTAGTCTCCTACAATGAGCAGTTCTTC.

The chain recombines TRBV5-1 with TRBJ2-5; D is unresolved. This CDR3 contains 14 residues. The V end lost 4 bases, the J end lost 5 bases, and 15 bases lay between the germline ends. The germline CDR1 and CDR2 sequences are SGHRS and YFSETQ. The CDR3 sequence is CASSPRVPRETQYF. The CDR3 bases are TGCGCCAGCAGCCCCCGGGTCCCGAGGGAGACCCAGTACTTC.

In this sample, this clone turned up once. The rearrangement links TRBV27 to TRBJ2-7, with 10 positions matching TRBD1. V dropped 8 bases and J dropped 6; count of bases not matched to a gene: 10. The length of the CDR3 is 14 residues. Germline assignment: CDR1 MNHEY and CDR2 SMNVEV (reference sequence). The chain's CDR3 is CASFRWGQGSEQYF. DNA of the CDR3: TGTGCCAGCTTTCGCTGGGGACAGGGGTCCGAGCAGTACTTC.

The chain links TRBV28 to TRBJ1-5; 9 bases are shared with TRBD1. The length of the CDR3 is 14 residues. The V gene end was trimmed by 8 bases and the J gene end by 4 bases; junction bases not matched to a gene: 6. Germline V gene data show CDR1 as MDHEN and CDR2 as SYDVKM. CDR3 protein: CASQTGGFNQPQHF. Written as DNA, the CDR3 is TGTGCCAGCCAGACAGGGGGTTTTAATCAGCCCCAGCATTTT.

A single count supports this clone. J is TRBJ2-7 and V is TRBV4-1; 8 bases align to TRBD1. Germline loops: CDR1 MGHRA, CDR2 YSYEKL. V lost 8 bases and J lost 2; bases outside the gene matches: 5. There are 13 residues in the CDR3. The DNA of the CDR3 is TGCGCCAGCTCTGGACAGGGCACCTACGAGCAGTACTTC. Translation: CASSGQGTYEQYF.

The V gene is TRBV28, the J gene TRBJ2-7; D remains unclear. Germline lookup yields CDR1 MDHEN and CDR2 SYDVKM. Trimming took 3 bases from V and 4 from J, leaving 16 bases between them. CDR3 length: 15 residues. The CDR3 DNA sequence: TGTGCCAGCAGTTTCGACACTCTGCCCGGATACGAGCAGTACTTC. Translation: CASSFDTLPGYEQYF.

The gene calls are TRBV11-3 and TRBJ2-5; TRBD1 matches at 7 bases. V was clipped by 0 bases and J by 1 base; unmatched bases: 5. The germline gives CDR1 SGHNT, CDR2 YENEEA. This CDR3 region has 16 residues. As DNA, the CDR3 is TGTGCCAGCAGCTTAGATTCGACAGGGAGCCAAGAGACCCAGTACTTC. Its protein product is CASSLDSTGSQETQYF.

The genes are TRBV6-5 and TRBJ2-7, with D possibly matching TRBD2 (5 bases). The germline gives CDR1 MNHEY, CDR2 SVGAGI. With 8 bases removed from V and 0 bases from J, the gap between germline ends came to 11 bases. This CDR3 comprises 13 residues. CDR3: CASRRLGSYEQYF. In DNA form, the CDR3 reads TGTGCCAGCCGGAGGTTAGGCTCCTACGAGCAGTACTTC.

The J gene is TRBJ2-5, the V gene TRBV5-8; D may be TRBD1 (7 bases). V lost 7 bases, J lost 5 bases, and 12 bases lay in between. The germline CDR1 and CDR2 sequences are SGHTS and YDEGEE. This CDR3 contains 12 residues. The CDR3 nucleotides read TGTGCCAGCCCCCCAGGGGGGGAGACCCAGTACTTC. This translates into CASPPGGETQYF.

The chain links TRBV5-1 to TRBJ2-2; unclear D gene. The CDR3 covers 14 residues. Germline CDR1 reads SGHRS; CDR2 reads YFSETQ. Trimming took off 6 bases at V and 0 bases at J, with 9 bases between the two ends. The CDR3 sequence is CASMLQPNTGELFF. CDR3 DNA sequence: TGCGCCAGCATGTTACAGCCGAACACCGGGGAGCTGTTTTTT.

V gene TRBV9 combines with J gene TRBJ2-1, with 8 bases lining up with TRBD2. The CDR3 contains 15 residues. J was trimmed by 2 bases and V by 3 bases; bases with no gene match: 4. The germline gives CDR1 SGDLS, CDR2 YYNGEE. CDR3: CASSETSGPYNEQFF. The CDR3 nucleotides are TGTGCCAGCAGCGAAACTAGCGGCCCCTACAATGAGCAGTTCTTC.

CDR3 protein: CASSGTSGGANEQFF. CDR3 DNA sequence: TGCGCCAGCAGTGGGACTAGCGGGGGGGCGAATGAGCAGTTCTTC. The V gene is TRBV10-2, the J gene TRBJ2-1; 15 nucleotides align to TRBD2. Germline CDR1 reads WSHSY; CDR2 reads SAAADI. V shed 4 bases, J shed 7 bases, and the junction held 2 bases outside the gene matches. The CDR3 has 15 residues.